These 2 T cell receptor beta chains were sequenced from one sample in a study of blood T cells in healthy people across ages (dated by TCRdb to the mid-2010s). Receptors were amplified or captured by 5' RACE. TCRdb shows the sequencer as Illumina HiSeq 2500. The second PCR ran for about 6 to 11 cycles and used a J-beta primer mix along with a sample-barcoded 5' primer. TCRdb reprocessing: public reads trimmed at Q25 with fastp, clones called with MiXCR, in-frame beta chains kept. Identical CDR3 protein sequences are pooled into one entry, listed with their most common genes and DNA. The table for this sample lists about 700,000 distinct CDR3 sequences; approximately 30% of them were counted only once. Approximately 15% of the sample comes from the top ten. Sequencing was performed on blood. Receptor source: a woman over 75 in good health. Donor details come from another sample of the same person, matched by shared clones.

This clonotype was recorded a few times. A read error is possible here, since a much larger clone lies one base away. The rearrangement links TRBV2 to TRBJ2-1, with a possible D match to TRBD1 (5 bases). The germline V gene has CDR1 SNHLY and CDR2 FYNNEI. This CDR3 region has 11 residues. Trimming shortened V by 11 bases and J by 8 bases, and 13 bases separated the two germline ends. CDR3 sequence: CAVLPRDEQFF. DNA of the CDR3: TGTGCCGTCTTACCCAGGGATGAGCAGTTCTTC.

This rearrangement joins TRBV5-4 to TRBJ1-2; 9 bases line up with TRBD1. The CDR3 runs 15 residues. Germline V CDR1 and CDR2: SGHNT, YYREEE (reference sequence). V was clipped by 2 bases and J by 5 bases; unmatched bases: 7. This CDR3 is CASSLTGTGLYGYTF. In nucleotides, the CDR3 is TGTGCCAGCAGCTTAACCGGGACAGGGTTATATGGCTACACCTTC.